This TCR beta chain is drawn from a study of shared clonotypes between healthy human individuals. Across the whole study: CD4 naive and memory got three plates each, CD8 naive two, CD8 memory one.

The study, taken as a whole, reports: With few donors, the genetic and exposure-history diversity represented was limited.

A remark on this clone: As yet, its antigen is unknown.

Across several immunoSEQ plates, the genomic DNA of each subset was split evenly. TCRdb's copy holds only in-frame clones and misses some; the assay was immunoSEQ multiplex PCR. The table includes about 230,000 clones, 65% detected once. Germline V gene lookup returns CDR1 SGHRS and CDR2 YFSETQ. This CDR3 spans 15 amino acids. The germline V and J ends were trimmed by 4 bases and 6 bases, with 17 bases remaining between them. The source is a man under 40 in good health. Sequencing was carried out using memory CD4+ T cells sorted from blood. Subset of the sample: CD45RA-negative fraction. The genes are TRBV5-1 and TRBJ2-1; TRBD1 might be the D (6 bases). The CDR3 sequence is CASSPTGQNFNEQFF. CDR3 nucleotide sequence: TGCGCCAGCAGCCCTACGGGACAAAACTTCAATGAGCAGTTCTTC.